Below are 10 T cell receptor beta chains sequenced from a single sample in a study of T cell responses to AZD1222 COVID-19 vaccine (dated by TCRdb to 2020 to 2023). Libraries were prepared through the immunoSEQ multiplex PCR assay. What TCRdb holds here is the immuneACCESS table cut down to in-frame rearrangements. Part of the clones is not present; checked against another copy, under half of the missing clones reflect an unresolved V gene, and the others are unexplained. The sample table contains about 120,000 clones; only one count was recorded for around 89% of them. About 3% of the sample is in the top ten clones. The time point label for this specimen denotes: baseline before first vaccination. Sample: peripheral blood, taken on day 0 of AZD1222 vaccination. Source of these receptors: an adult in good health.

The chain combines TRBV9 with TRBJ1-1; D perhaps matches TRBD1 (6 bases). CDR3 length: 13 residues. The ends were cut back, 4 bases at V and 7 bases at J, with 14 bases in the middle. Germline assignment: CDR1 SGDLS and CDR2 YYNGEE. Written as DNA, the CDR3 is TGTGCCAGCAGCTCACAGGGATCCCTTGAAGCTTTCTTT. It specifies CASSSQGSLEAFF. The entire variable domain, with the rest obtained from reference TRBV9 and TRBJ1-1, is as follows: DSGVTQTPKHLITATGQRVTLRCSPRSGDLSVYWYQQSLDQGLQFLIQYYNGEERAKGNILERFSAQQFPDLHSELNLSSLELGDSALYFCASSSQGSLEAFFGQGTRLTVV.

This clone was seen a handful of times. The J gene is TRBJ2-7, the V gene TRBV5-1; D not resolved. The CDR3 has 12 amino acids. V was shortened by 0 bases and J by 6 bases, with 7 bases between the two germline ends. Per germline, CDR1 SGHRS and CDR2 YFSETQ. The CDR3 sequence: CASSLGPLEQYF. CDR3 coding DNA: TGCGCCAGCAGCTTGGGTCCTCTCGAGCAGTACTTC.

The V and J genes are TRBV18 and TRBJ2-3; D is uncertain. The CDR3 is made up of 15 amino acids. Trimming shortened V by 8 bases and J by 6 bases, and 21 bases separated the two germline ends. Germline-derived CDR1 and CDR2 are KGHSH and LQKENI. The CDR3 is CASTSEQPPLDTQYF. CDR3 sequence (DNA): TGTGCCAGCACGTCCGAGCAGCCCCCACTGGATACGCAGTATTTT.

This chain joins TRBV28 and TRBJ2-1, with D unresolved. This CDR3 contains 14 residues. With 8 bases removed from V and 6 bases from J, the gap between germline ends came to 17 bases. Per germline, CDR1 MDHEN and CDR2 SYDVKM. The CDR3 loop reads CASSRGVSGNEQFF. The CDR3 bases are TGTGCCAGCTCGCGAGGAGTTTCGGGCAATGAGCAGTTCTTC. The entire variable domain, with the rest obtained from reference TRBV28 and TRBJ2-1, is as follows: DVKVTQSSRYLVKRTGEKVFLECVQDMDHENMFWYRQDPGLGLRLIYFSYDVKMKEKGDIPEGYSVSREKKERFSLILESASTNQTSMYLCASSRGVSGNEQFFGPGTRLTVL.

This chain connects TRBV2 to TRBJ1-4, with D possibly TRBD1 on 5 matching bases. From germline, CDR1 is SNHLY and CDR2 FYNNEI. V was pared by 5 bases and J by 8 bases, with 6 bases between. The CDR3 consists of 11 residues. The CDR3 DNA follows: TGTGCCAGCAGTTGGGGGGAAAAACTGTTTTTT. Translated, it gives CASSWGEKLFF.

CDR3 coding DNA: TGTGCCAGCAGCATGGTCACTGGGCAAGAGACCCAGTACTTC. It specifies CASSMVTGQETQYF. V usage is TRBV5-6 and J usage is TRBJ2-5; D unresolved. V was clipped by 4 bases and J by 2 bases, with 12 bases between them. Germline assignment: CDR1 SGHDT and CDR2 YYEEEE. The CDR3 is 14 residues long.

This sequence joins TRBV5-1 and TRBJ2-7; the D call may be TRBD1 or TRBD2 (6 bases each). V lost 2 bases and J 5 bases, leaving 14 bases between the germline ends. CDR3 length equals 14 residues. Germline values: CDR1 SGHRS, CDR2 YFSETQ. DNA for the CDR3: TGCGCCAGCAGCTTTCGGGGGCAGGGGAACGAGCAGTACTTC. Amino acids: CASSFRGQGNEQYF. The whole variable domain, remainder taken from reference TRBV5-1 and TRBJ2-7, is KAGVTQTPRYLIKTRGQQVTLSCSPISGHRSVSWYQQTPGQGLQFLFEYFSETQRNKGNFPGRFSGRQFSNSRSEMNVSTLELGDSALYLCASSFRGQGNEQYFGPGTRLTVT.

CDR3 in DNA: TGTGCCAGCAGCCGTCGGGTGAGCACTGAAGCTTTCTTT. Translating gives CASSRRVSTEAFF. V and J are TRBV6-2 or TRBV6-3 and TRBJ1-1; D remains ambiguous. This CDR3 is built from 13 residues. V shed 6 bases and J shed 4 bases, with 12 bases lying between them. CDR1 and CDR2 (germline): MNHEY, SVGEGT.

The J gene is TRBJ1-6, the V gene TRBV9; D gene unclear. Deletions cut 0 bases from V and 7 bases from J, with 5 bases between. The length of the CDR3 is 13 residues. Germline CDR1 reads SGDLS; CDR2 reads YYNGEE. CDR3 protein: CASSVDPNSPLHF. CDR3 sequence (DNA): TGTGCCAGCAGCGTAGATCCGAATTCACCCCTCCACTTT.

This clone has just one count. The chain has TRBV6-2 or TRBV6-3 and TRBJ1-4; no definite D call. The germline CDR1 and CDR2 sequences are MNHEY and SVGEGT. V was cut by 4 bases and J by 3 bases, with 12 bases left in between. The CDR3 runs 15 residues. In DNA form, the CDR3 reads TGTGCCAGCAGTTCACATTACCCACCTAATGAAAAACTGTTTTTT. Its protein product is CASSSHYPPNEKLFF.